This TCR beta chain was sequenced in a study of cytomegalovirus exposure and HLA in healthy donors. Study-wide results and caveats: Fewer N-insertions than the roughly 670-donor mean were reportedly shown by an Asian-associated ancestry cluster in a later analysis. No immune exposure information besides CMV serostatus was available.

Researchers ran the PCR with 60 Vbeta and 13 Jbeta primers. Method: immunoSEQ multiplex PCR; TCRdb's copy keeps in-frame clones and lacks some. The sample consists of nearly 200,000 clones, roughly 83% of them appearing once. Germline CDR1 and CDR2: LNHDA and SQIVND (reference sequence). The ends lost 4 bases at V and 2 bases at J; junction bases unmatched: 7. CDR3 length equals 15 residues. Comment on this clone: What it binds is not known.

This clonotype was obtained from a male donor in good health and CMV-seropositive. Sequencing input: PBMCs. The chain links TRBV19 to TRBJ2-7, with 8 bases identical to TRBD2. For the CDR3, the DNA is TGTGCCAGTAGTAATAGAGAAGCGGGAGCCTACGAGCAGTACTTC. It yields the protein CASSNREAGAYEQYF.